A selection of T cell receptor beta chains follows, all from one sample in a study of OX40 agonist ivuxolimab in advanced cancers. Produced via immunoSEQ multiplex PCR; TCRdb's table is partial and in-frame only. The sample shows 60,000 to 90,000 clones, roughly 90% of them seen only once. The sequences come from CD4+ or CD8+ T cells sorted from blood, collected in a trial of the OX40 agonist ivuxolimab. The receptors here all came from an adult with an advanced solid tumor such as melanoma, head and neck, liver or kidney cancer. CDR3s include the opening cysteine and the closing phenylalanine or tryptophan. The D gene is left open where the match is weak. Clone size is not always given. Where it is, it says once, few, many or a class for expanded clones.

NA,TRBV18,NA,TRBJ2-5,CASSPPVRETQYF,TGTGCCAGCTCACCACCGGTGCGAGAGACCCAGTACTTC
TRBD1,TRBV5-1,NA,TRBJ1-6,CASSKTGLGSPLHF,TGCGCCAGCAGCAAGACAGGGTTGGGTTCACCCCTCCACTTT
TRBD2,TRBV29-1,NA,TRBJ2-2,CSVERGGSNTGELFF,TGCAGCGTGGAGCGGGGGGGTTCGAACACCGGGGAGCTGTTTTTT
NA,TRBV11-2,NA,TRBJ2-1,CASSLEGRYEQFF,TGTGCCAGCAGCTTAGAGGGTAGGTATGAGCAGTTCTTC
TRBD1,TRBV6-5,NA,TRBJ1-5,CASSLQGYQPQHF,TGTGCCAGCAGTTTACAGGGGTATCAGCCCCAGCATTTT
NA,TRBV7-9,NA,TRBJ1-5,CASSLEVAGQPQHF,TGTGCCAGCAGCTTAGAGGTCGCAGGCCAGCCCCAGCATTTT
NA,TRBV11-1,NA,TRBJ2-7,CASSLDIGFGEQYF,TGTGCCAGCAGCTTAGACATCGGGTTCGGGGAGCAGTACTTC
NA,TRBV10-1,NA,TRBJ2-7,CASSAANSYEQYF,TGCGCCAGCAGTGCGGCTAATAGCTACGAGCAGTACTTC
NA,TRBV4-1,NA,TRBJ1-2,CASSQDPNYGYTF,TGCGCCAGCAGCCAAGATCCTAACTATGGCTACACCTTC
NA,TRBV11-2,NA,TRBJ1-1,CASSSQANTEAFF,TGTGCCAGCAGCTCGCAAGCGAACACTGAAGCTTTCTTT
TRBD2,TRBV11-3,NA,TRBJ2-3,CASSFGTSGESTDTQYF,TGTGCCAGCAGCTTCGGGACTAGCGGGGAGTCCACAGATACGCAGTATTTT
NA,TRBV20-1,NA,TRBJ2-7,CSASPGYEQYF,TGCAGTGCAAGTCCGGGGTACGAGCAGTACTTC
NA,TRBV2,NA,TRBJ2-7,CASDQDHEQYF,TGTGCCAGCGATCAAGACCACGAGCAGTACTTC
NA,TRBV7-2,once,TRBJ1-1,CASRFGGGNTEAFF,TGTGCCAGCAGATTCGGAGGGGGGAACACTGAAGCTTTCTTT
NA,TRBV19,NA,TRBJ2-7,CASSESTPGTAFSYEQYF,TGTGCCAGTAGCGAGTCGACCCCCGGGACGGCCTTCTCCTACGAGCAGTACTTC
TRBD2,TRBV29-1,NA,TRBJ2-5,CSVVGGGETQYF,TGCAGCGTTGTAGGCGGGGGGGAGACCCAGTACTTC
NA,TRBV6-5,NA,TRBJ2-1,CASGSQGGYNEQFF,TGTGCCAGCGGGTCCCAGGGGGGGTACAATGAGCAGTTCTTC
TRBD1,TRBV28,NA,TRBJ1-1,CASSLHGRGGSGVQAFF,TGTGCCAGCAGTTTGCACGGCAGGGGGGGTAGCGGGGTGCAGGCTTTCTTT
NA,TRBV7-2,NA,TRBJ1-5,CASSSDRNQPQHF,TGTGCCAGCAGCTCCGACAGGAATCAGCCCCAGCATTTT
NA,TRBV7-2,NA,TRBJ1-1,CASSLGMGTEAFF,TGTGCCAGCAGCTTAGGTATGGGGACTGAAGCTTTCTTT
NA,TRBV29-1,NA,TRBJ2-1,CSVDFFFPAANNEQFF,TGCAGCGTTGATTTCTTCTTCCCTGCGGCTAACAATGAGCAGTTCTTC
NA,TRBV4-2,NA,TRBJ1-2,CASSQGGWVGYTF,TGTGCCAGCAGCCAAGGCGGATGGGTTGGCTACACCTTC
TRBD2,TRBV6-1,NA,TRBJ2-7,CASSEMLAGGPYEQYF,TGTGCCAGCAGTGAGATGCTAGCGGGGGGGCCCTACGAGCAGTACTTC
TRBD2,TRBV19,NA,TRBJ2-1,CASSPTTTSGSVDEQFF,TGTGCCAGTAGTCCCACCACAACTAGCGGGAGTGTCGATGAGCAGTTCTTC
TRBD2,TRBV30,NA,TRBJ2-7,CACQRGGSYEQYF,TGTGCCTGCCAGCGGGGGGGCTCCTACGAGCAGTACTTC
NA,TRBV19,NA,TRBJ1-1,CASSSHQGTEAFF,TGTGCCAGTAGTTCTCACCAGGGCACTGAAGCTTTCTTT
NA,TRBV6-6,NA,TRBJ1-1,CASSYEGIDRTEAFF,TGTGCCAGCAGTTACGAGGGGATCGACCGGACTGAAGCTTTCTTT
TRBD1,TRBV5-1,NA,TRBJ2-7,CASSSGTGDEQYF,TGCGCCAGCAGCTCCGGGACAGGGGACGAGCAGTACTTC
NA,TRBV28,NA,TRBJ2-7,CASSLRYEQYF,TGTGCCAGCAGCCTTCGATACGAGCAGTACTTC
NA,TRBV6-5,NA,TRBJ2-1,CASKEGAGNEQFF,TGTGCCAGCAAGGAGGGGGCGGGGAATGAGCAGTTCTTC
TRBD1,TRBV6-5,NA,TRBJ2-3,CASSPQGAVDTQYF,TGTGCCAGCAGTCCCCAGGGGGCGGTAGATACGCAGTATTTT
TRBD2,TRBV6-5,NA,TRBJ2-3,CASSSSSGRALDTQYF,TGTGCCAGCAGTTCCTCTAGCGGGAGGGCCTTAGATACGCAGTATTTT
TRBD1,TRBV5-1,NA,TRBJ1-1,CASSLDRDRGLNTEAFF,TGCGCCAGCAGCTTGGACCGGGACAGGGGGTTGAACACTGAAGCTTTCTTT
NA,TRBV28,NA,TRBJ1-2,CASSLNGLYGYTF,TGTGCCAGCAGTTTGAACGGGCTCTATGGCTACACCTTC
NA,TRBV11-2,NA,TRBJ2-1,CASTHRSYNEQFF,TGTGCCAGCACCCACCGGTCCTACAATGAGCAGTTCTTC
TRBD2,TRBV19,NA,TRBJ2-1,CASMRDSGRAGNEQFF,TGTGCCAGCATGAGAGATAGCGGGAGGGCAGGCAATGAGCAGTTCTTC
TRBD2,TRBV11-3,NA,TRBJ2-3,CASSFSGRADTQYF,TGTGCCAGCAGCTTTAGCGGGAGGGCAGATACGCAGTATTTT
NA,TRBV6-1,once,TRBJ2-7,CASSDFWVGGYEQYF,TGTGCCAGCAGTGATTTCTGGGTGGGGGGCTACGAGCAGTACTTC
NA,TRBV4-3,NA,TRBJ2-6,CASSQDMYESSGANVLTF,TGCGCCAGCAGCCAAGATATGTACGAGAGCTCTGGGGCCAACGTCCTGACTTTC
NA,TRBV6-5,NA,TRBJ2-3,CASSSSGLSTDTQYF,TGTGCCAGCAGTTCCTCAGGCCTTAGCACAGATACGCAGTATTTT
NA,TRBV6-6,NA,TRBJ1-1,CASIQWRGNTEAFF,TGTGCCAGCATCCAGTGGCGAGGGAACACTGAAGCTTTCTTT
NA,TRBV28,few,TRBJ1-2,CASSYLGGYTF,TGTGCCAGCAGTTACTTGGGCGGCTACACCTTC
NA,TRBV15,NA,TRBJ2-3,CATSRDPGGEDTQYF,TGTGCCACCAGCAGAGATCCGGGCGGAGAAGATACGCAGTATTTT
TRBD2,TRBV11-3,NA,TRBJ2-7,CASSLGGLATYEQYF,TGTGCCAGCAGCTTAGGAGGACTAGCGACCTACGAGCAGTACTTC
NA,TRBV12-5,NA,TRBJ1-1,CASWGGGTEAFF,TGTGCTAGTTGGGGAGGGGGGACTGAAGCTTTCTTT
TRBD1,TRBV25-1,NA,TRBJ1-4,CASSASQGAPNEKLFF,TGTGCCAGCAGTGCCTCACAGGGGGCCCCTAATGAAAAACTGTTTTTT